A selection of T cell receptor beta chains follows, all from one sample in a study of cytomegalovirus exposure and HLA in healthy donors. This table comes from immunoSEQ multiplex PCR, and its TCRdb copy is limited to in-frame clones, with some not included. The sample holds 150,000 to 200,000 clones; under 80% are singletons and the top ten take 3.1%. The material sequenced was PBMCs. The receptor set was obtained from a female donor in good health and CMV-seronegative. CDR3s leave out the opening cysteine and the closing phenylalanine or tryptophan.

>TRBV5-1
ASSLQPTNYGYT
>TRBV5-6
ASSFRDRELLD
>TRBV5-8
ASSFIGGQGYGYT
>TRBV7-8
ASSLGTVPGETQY
>TRBV28
ASSPTGPANEKLF
>TRBV6-5
ASIGTGPWGGYT
>TRBV27
ASRRDSYTGELF
>TRBV7-9
ASSLGSWEGGKGYT
>TRBV5-4
ASSSGTSGRSSYNEQF
>TRBV5-4
ASSSPGGEQF
>TRBV5-1
ASSLAGDSDTQY
>TRBV2
ASSEEDTSSYEQY
>TRBV7-2
ASSLISGLQF
>TRBV21-1
ASPQHPNYGYT
>TRBV27
ASSLFSGSSYNEQF
>TRBV6-6
ASSYVAGSADTQY
>TRBV28
ASSPGVTEKLF
>TRBV7-2
ASSFGTGGTEAF
>TRBV28
ASSLRGGGGPQEQY
>TRBV27
ASSGTSGRGTQY
>TRBV19
ASSTQGNQPQH
>TRBV20-1
SAIKYNEQF
>TRBV11-3
ASSLGGLNTGELF
>TRBV7-3
ASSLMGAGNYYNEQF
>TRBV7-2
ASSLSSVGRGNSPLH
>TRBV29-1
SVVRGASSTDTQY
>TRBV18
ASSAYDRGNTEAF
>TRBV9
ASSGDGLYNEQF
>TRBV14
ASSQGTIPQETQY
>TRBV28
ASTLAGGPAYEQY
>TRBV11-2
ASSLDPPGGNEQF
>TRBV5-8
ASSLKGDRKAF
>TRBV19
ASTPLAGVVDTQY
>TRBV14
ASSQDFRQANSPLH
>TRBV15
ATSSAGQGFYEQY
>TRBV9
ASSVGVAGAIQETQY
>TRBV6-5
ASSSGGNEQF
>TRBV9
ASSLGTGYYEQY
>TRBV27
ASSLSGRGYEQY
>TRBV6-5
ASSYSTAEKLF
>TRBV25-1
ASTGGNEQF